The present entry profiles one T cell receptor (beta chain) with its context. The PCR was carried out with 60 Vbeta primers and 13 Jbeta primers. Sequencing was performed with immunoSEQ multiplex PCR; in TCRdb, only in-frame clones are kept and a portion is missing. The data contain 210,000 or so clones, over 65% of them singletons. This entry comes from a study of cytomegalovirus exposure and HLA in healthy donors. Study details: Researchers previously reported finding roughly 120 million unique TCR beta sequences from around 200 million T cells.

The sequence was collected from a woman aged 60-75 years in good health and CMV-seropositive. The sample comprised PBMCs.

As DNA, the CDR3 is TGTGCCAGCAGCCCGGGACTAGCGGGGTATTCGGATACGCAGTATTTT. This sequence encodes CASSPGLAGYSDTQYF. V and J are TRBV5-6 and TRBJ2-3; 13 bases agree with TRBD2. V trimming: 4 bases; J trimming: 6 bases; junction bases outside the gene matches: 8. Germline V gene sequence: CDR1 SGHDT, CDR2 YYEEEE. The CDR3 runs 16 residues. The entire variable domain, with the rest obtained from reference TRBV5-6 and TRBJ2-3, is as follows: DAGVTQSPTHLIKTRGQQVTLRCSPKSGHDTVSWYQQALGQGPQFIFQYYEEEERQRGNFPDRFSGHQFPNYSSELNVNALLLGDSALYLCASSPGLAGYSDTQYFGPGTRLTVL.